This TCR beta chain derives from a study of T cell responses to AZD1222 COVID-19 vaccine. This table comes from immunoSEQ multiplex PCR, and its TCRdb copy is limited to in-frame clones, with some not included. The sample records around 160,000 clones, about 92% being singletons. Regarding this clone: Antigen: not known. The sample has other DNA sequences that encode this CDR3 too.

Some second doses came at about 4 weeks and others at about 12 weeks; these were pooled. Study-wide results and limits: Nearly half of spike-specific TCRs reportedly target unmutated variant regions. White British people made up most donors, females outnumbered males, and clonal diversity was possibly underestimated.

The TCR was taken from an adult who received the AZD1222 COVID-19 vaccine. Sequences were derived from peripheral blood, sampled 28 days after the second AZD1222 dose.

This CDR3 reads CASSPLQGRTDTQYF. CDR3 nucleotides: TGTGCCAGCTCACCACTTCAGGGGCGTACAGATACGCAGTATTTT. The chain recombines TRBV18 with TRBJ2-3; D possibly corresponds to TRBD1 (6 bases). CDR3 length: 15 residues. The germline gives CDR1 KGHSH, CDR2 LQKENI. Trimming stripped 1 base from V and 3 bases from J, with 11 bases between.